The next 25 T cell receptor beta chains were all read from a single sample in a study of blood T cells in healthy people across ages (dated by TCRdb to the mid-2010s). The receptor library was made with 5' RACE. These reads were obtained on an Illumina HiSeq 2500. A second PCR of roughly 6 to 11 cycles was run with a J-beta primer mix and a sample-barcoded 5' primer. The public sequencing data were trimmed at Q25 with fastp and processed into clonotypes with MiXCR by TCRdb, which kept only in-frame beta chains. Rows merge per CDR3 protein into single entries with the most common DNA and genes. A total of more than 450,000 distinct CDR3 sequences appear in this sample, roughly a quarter of them only once. The ten top clones hold about 3.9% of the sample. This same sample was also part of a study on T cells of mothers and their children.

The sequenced material came from blood. The receptors shown here come from a boy aged 2 to 10 in good health.

In this sample, this clonotype turned up a few times. The chain joins TRBV18 to TRBJ2-1, with 9 bases fitting TRBD2. CDR1 and CDR2 (germline): KGHSH, LQKENI. J lost 1 base, V lost 4 bases, and 8 bases had no gene match. CDR3 length equals 17 residues. DNA for the CDR3: TGTGCCAGCTCACAGGCTAGCGGGGTGGCATCCTACAATGAGCAGTTCTTC. As protein: CASSQASGVASYNEQFF.

J is TRBJ2-1 and V is TRBV5-1; 9 bases line up with TRBD2. Trimming at V came to 0 bases and at J to 2 bases, leaving 3 bases not matched to a gene. Germline values: CDR1 SGHRS, CDR2 YFSETQ. The CDR3 has 16 residues. Written as DNA, the CDR3 is TGCGCCAGCAGCTTGGGAAGCGGGGGGACCTACAATGAGCAGTTCTTC. Its protein product is CASSLGSGGTYNEQFF.

This clonotype was seen ten or more times. The chain couples TRBV6-6 to TRBJ2-7; D might be TRBD1 or TRBD2, each matching 5 bases. The CDR3 totals 13 residues. V was trimmed by 0 bases and J by 7 bases, leaving 10 bases between them. Germline CDR1 MNHNY, CDR2 SVGAGI (reference sequence). The CDR3 nucleotides are TGTGCCAGCAGTTACTCGACTGGGGGAGAGCAGTACTTC. Translated, it gives CASSYSTGGEQYF.

This clonotype was counted between two and nine times. The chain carries TRBV27 and TRBJ1-2, with a tentative D call TRBD1 (6 bases). CDR3 length equals 16 residues. V was shortened by 6 bases and J by 4 bases, with 21 bases between the two germline ends. Germline CDR1 reads MNHEY; CDR2 reads SMNVEV (reference sequence). CDR3 protein: CASSLTGGPAFYGYTF. CDR3 in DNA: TGTGCCAGCAGCCTCACCGGGGGGCCGGCTTTCTATGGCTACACCTTC.

V gene TRBV9 combines with J gene TRBJ2-4, with D perhaps assigned TRBD1 or TRBD2 (5 bases each). Trimming removed 3 bases at V and 0 bases at J, with 13 bases between. CDR1 is SGDLS, CDR2 YYNGEE, per germline. The CDR3 loop spans 16 amino acids. For the CDR3, the DNA is TGTGCCAGCAGCGAGACGGGTGGGGGAGCCAAAAACATTCAGTACTTC. Its protein product is CASSETGGGAKNIQYF.

There are a few counts of this clonotype. J is TRBJ1-6 and V is TRBV12-3 or TRBV12-4, with TRBD1 as a possible D gene (5 bases). The length of the CDR3 is 15 residues. Trimming removed 3 bases at V and 2 bases at J, with 8 bases between. The CDR3 DNA follows: TGTGCCAGCAGTTTCCTGACAGCCTATAATTCACCCCTCCACTTT. As protein: CASSFLTAYNSPLHF.

Of note for this clonotype: Mismatch with germline at one junction end may stem from a read error. The genes are TRBV15 and TRBJ2-5, with D possibly TRBD2 on 5 matching bases. Germline V lookup: CDR1 LNHNV, CDR2 YYDKDF (reference sequence). The CDR3 contains 14 residues. The CDR3 spells CASSRDKRTETQYF. The CDR3 DNA reads as TGTGCCAGCAGCAGAGATAAGCGGACGGAGACCCAGTACTTC.

This clonotype was detected only a few times. The chain has TRBV13 and TRBJ2-1; D is uncertain. Trimming removed 5 bases at V and 0 bases at J, with 14 bases between. The germline V gene has CDR1 PRHDT and CDR2 FYEKMQ (reference sequence). The CDR3 extends over 16 amino acids. This CDR3 reads CASSPFGRSSYNEQFF. The CDR3 DNA reads as TGTGCCAGCAGCCCCTTTGGGCGTAGCTCCTACAATGAGCAGTTCTTC.

This clonotype came up once. J is TRBJ2-3 and V is TRBV12-3 or TRBV12-4; TRBD2 might be the D (5 bases). Trimming pared 3 bases from V and 1 base from J, leaving 11 bases between. The CDR3 is 15 residues long. The CDR3 is CASSFAPRGTDTQYF. CDR3 DNA: TGTGCCAGCAGTTTTGCTCCGAGGGGCACAGATACGCAGTATTTT.

Here the CDR3 DNA reads TGTGCCAGCAGCCCGCGGCGCAGTCTAGGGGGCGAGCAGTACTTC. Protein product: CASSPRRSLGGEQYF. This sequence joins TRBV7-9 and TRBJ2-7; D possibly corresponds to TRBD1 (6 bases). The V gene lost 5 bases and the J gene lost 6 bases, with 20 bases spanning the gap. This CDR3 region has 15 residues. Per the germline V gene, CDR1 is SEHNR and CDR2 is FQNEAQ (reference sequence).

V is TRBV27 and J is TRBJ2-1, with D tentatively TRBD2 (5 bases). Germline loops: CDR1 MNHEY, CDR2 SMNVEV (reference sequence). V dropped 5 bases and J dropped 5 bases, with 31 bases sitting between them. This CDR3 has 20 residues. The CDR3 DNA follows: TGTGCCAGCAGTCCCCTGGCCTCATTCCCAGGACTCACGTCTCACAATGAGCAGTTCTTC. Translation gives CASSPLASFPGLTSHNEQFF.

Remarks on this clonotype: The CDR3 does not close with the conserved phenylalanine or tryptophan, likely indicating a read error. The chain combines TRBV3-1 with TRBJ1-1; 9 bases are a match to TRBD1. V was pared by 6 bases and J by 5 bases, with 4 bases of the junction left unmatched. The CDR3 contains 13 residues. Per germline, CDR1 LGHDT and CDR2 YNNKEL (reference sequence). The CDR3 reads CASSRTGETEAFL. The CDR3, as DNA: TGTGCCAGCAGTCGGACAGGGGAAACTGAAGCTTTCCTT.

This clonotype has just a few counts. The chain joins TRBV5-1 to TRBJ2-7, with a weak D call TRBD2 (5 bases). The germline V gene has CDR1 SGHRS and CDR2 YFSETQ. CDR3 length: 13 amino acids. V was pared by 4 bases and J by 2 bases, with 10 bases between. CDR3 loop: CASSGQEAYEQYF. In nucleotides, the CDR3 is TGCGCCAGCAGCGGGCAGGAGGCCTACGAGCAGTACTTC. The variable domain in full, with the rest retrieved from reference TRBV5-1 and TRBJ2-7, is KAGVTQTPRYLIKTRGQQVTLSCSPISGHRSVSWYQQTPGQGLQFLFEYFSETQRNKGNFPGRFSGRQFSNSRSEMNVSTLELGDSALYLCASSGQEAYEQYFGPGTRLTVT.

A few counts support this clonotype. This chain joins TRBV29-1 and TRBJ1-3, with a tentative D call TRBD1 (5 bases). The V end lost 4 bases, the J end lost 0 bases, and 10 bases lay between the germline ends. Germline values: CDR1 SQVTM, CDR2 ANQGSEA. The CDR3 is 14 residues long. CDR3 nucleotide sequence: TGCAGCGTTGGGGGCCCGAGCTCTGGAAACACCATATATTTT. Amino acid sequence: CSVGGPSSGNTIYF.

The V and J genes are TRBV5-1 and TRBJ2-5; no clear D. The DNA matches TRBJ2-7 better at its end, which makes the J call doubtful. The CDR3 spans 14 residues. Germline CDR1 and CDR2: SGHRS and YFSETQ. This chain's CDR3 is CASSPGPSNGEQYF. CDR3 DNA: TGCGCCAGCAGCCCCGGCCCTAGTAACGGCGAGCAGTACTTC.

This clonotype has a handful of counts. V gene TRBV10-2 combines with J gene TRBJ1-6; no reliable D call. The CDR3 length is 16 residues. Germline CDR1 is WSHSY and CDR2 is SAAADI. Deletions cut 2 bases from V and 5 bases from J, with 13 bases between. This CDR3 is CASSERIWANNSPLHF. In nucleotides, the CDR3 is TGCGCCAGCAGTGAGCGGATCTGGGCTAATAATTCACCCCTCCACTTT.

This chain connects TRBV5-1 to TRBJ1-2; 9 bases are shared with TRBD1. CDR1 and CDR2 (germline): SGHRS, YFSETQ. This CDR3 region has 13 residues. V lost 0 bases to trimming and J lost 8 bases; unmatched junction nucleotides: 2. CDR3: CASSLGDRDGYTF. The CDR3 DNA sequence: TGCGCCAGCAGCTTGGGGGACAGGGACGGCTACACCTTC.

As concerns this clonotype: One end of the junction varies from germline; a read error may be responsible. In DNA form, the CDR3 reads TGTGCCAGCAGAAAAGGGACGGCTAGCACAGATACCCAGTATTTT. Amino acids: CASRKGTASTDTQYF. The V gene is TRBV7-9, the J gene TRBJ2-3; D is possibly TRBD1 or TRBD2 (5 bases each). This CDR3 comprises 15 residues. Germline CDR1 reads SEHNR; CDR2 reads FQNEAQ (reference sequence).

This clonotype was seen a few times. The gene calls are TRBV5-4 and TRBJ2-1, with no clear D. The germline V gene has CDR1 SGHNT and CDR2 YYREEE (reference sequence). The CDR3 has 16 amino acids. Trimming took off 3 bases at V and 4 bases at J, with 17 bases between the two ends. The CDR3 region is CASSSPQSGLYNEQFF. Here the CDR3 DNA reads TGTGCCAGCAGCTCTCCGCAGTCTGGGTTATACAATGAGCAGTTCTTC.

The chain has TRBV9 and TRBJ2-5, with a possible D match to TRBD2 (5 bases). TRBJ2-7 explains the end of the DNA better; the J call may be wrong. The CDR3 loop spans 14 amino acids. Germline assignment: CDR1 SGDLS and CDR2 YYNGEE. CDR3 bases: TGTGCCAGCAGTCTCGGGGATGAAGTTTACGAGCAGTACTTC. This gives the protein CASSLGDEVYEQYF.

Notes on this clonotype: This is likely a read error, given that the CDR3 carries no conserved phenylalanine or tryptophan at its end. This chain links TRBV5-1 with TRBJ2-3, with 12 bases aligning to TRBD2. V lost 5 bases to trimming and J lost 5 bases; unmatched junction nucleotides: 9. The CDR3 length is 16 residues. Looked up from germline, CDR1 is SGHRS and CDR2 is YFSETQ. CDR3 loop: CASRSSGGAGGDTQYL. For the CDR3, the DNA is TGCGCCAGCAGGTCTAGCGGGGGGGCCGGTGGAGATACGCAGTATCTT.

V is TRBV25-1 and J is TRBJ1-2; possible D gene TRBD1, 6 bases. Trimming removed 2 bases at V and 4 bases at J, with 17 bases between. The CDR3 sequence is 16 residues long. Germline lookup yields CDR1 MGHDK and CDR2 SYGVNS. The CDR3 loop reads CASSEIEGAGVYGYTF. The CDR3 DNA reads TGTGCCAGCAGTGAAATCGAGGGTGCAGGGGTCTATGGCTACACCTTC.

The chain carries TRBV6-5 and TRBJ2-2; a possible D gene is TRBD1 (6 bases). CDR1 and CDR2 from the germline V gene are MNHEY and SVGAGI. This CDR3 comprises 15 residues. Trimming took off 0 bases at V and 4 bases at J, with 9 bases between the two ends. The CDR3 loop is CASSYSTGSTGELFF. The CDR3 DNA sequence: TGTGCCAGCAGTTACTCTACAGGGTCCACCGGGGAGCTGTTTTTT.

The rearrangement uses TRBV20-1 and TRBJ2-1; D is perhaps TRBD1 (5 bases). The germline CDR1 and CDR2 sequences are DFQATT and SNEGSKA (reference sequence). This CDR3 is built from 13 residues. Between the trimmed V and J ends, which lost 3 bases and 0 bases, there was a span of 6 bases. Here the CDR3 DNA reads TGCAGTGCTAGCGACAGCTCCTACAATGAGCAGTTCTTC. Its protein product is CSASDSSYNEQFF.

The chain recombines TRBV27 with TRBJ2-7; TRBD2 is a possible D gene (7 bases). Germline V CDR1 and CDR2: MNHEY, SMNVEV (reference sequence). This CDR3 region has 15 residues. The V end lost 7 bases, the J end lost 1 base, and 17 bases lay between the germline ends. CDR3 DNA sequence: TGTGCCAGCAACCCGGGGGGCTCCCCATCCTACGAGCAGTACTTC. This sequence encodes CASNPGGSPSYEQYF.